The clone carrying this T cell receptor beta chain was seen at least ten times. Antigen unknown. Each diagnosis was determined on the basis of clinical symptoms, serum thyroxine, TRAb, thyroid ultrasound and orbital computed tomography. The V and J ends lost 2 bases and 7 bases respectively, with 9 bases between them. This CDR3 has 13 amino acids. Germline V lookup: CDR1 MDHEN, CDR2 SYDVKM. Amplification of TCR beta CDR3 regions used RNA transcripts. HTBI primers served in a first-round RT-PCR, which a second-round multiplex PCR followed. TCRdb processed the multiplex PCR reads anew with MiXCR; each CDR3 protein has one entry. The data hold about 170,000 distinct CDR3 sequences, with 30% to 45% observed a single time. These data belong to a study of Graves' ophthalmopathy and Graves' hyperthyroidism. About the study: Prior to any treatment, peripheral blood was collected at the time of initial diagnosis.

Study-level findings and limits: Ophthalmopathy progression prediction by the model yielded a sensitivity of 70.59% and a specificity of under 80%. Most clonotypes expanded in thyroid above 0.001 frequency were present in blood too.

Sequencing was performed on peripheral blood. The V and J genes are TRBV28 and TRBJ1-5; D is ambiguous. The sequence came from a woman aged 40 to 55 with Graves' ophthalmopathy. For the CDR3, the DNA is TGTGCCAGCAGTTTACGAGGGTCCCAGCCCCAGCATTTT. It codes for CASSLRGSQPQHF.